The 25 T cell receptor beta chains below were found in one sample sequenced in a study of shared clonotypes between healthy human individuals. TCRdb's table, derived via immunoSEQ multiplex PCR, lists solely in-frame clones and lacks some. The data show about 460,000 clones, with 60% to 80% seen just once and 12% held by the top ten. Sequencing was done on a sample of PBMCs. These TCRs come from a woman aged 40 to 49 in good health. Some clones in this sample may be carry-over from other donors' samples.

V gene TRBV6-4 combines with J gene TRBJ1-1, with no clear D. The CDR3 extends over 14 amino acids. Germline V CDR1 and CDR2: MRHNA, SNTAGT. The V end lost 4 bases, the J end lost 3 bases, and 12 bases lay between the germline ends. This chain's CDR3 is CASSAEVGDTEAFF. In DNA, the CDR3 is TGTGCCAGCAGTGCGGAGGTCGGGGACACTGAAGCTTTCTTT.

The gene calls are TRBV5-1 and TRBJ2-7; D may be TRBD2 (6 bases). This CDR3 contains 15 residues. The germline gives CDR1 SGHRS, CDR2 YFSETQ. V was cut by 0 bases and J by 7 bases, with 17 bases left in between. As DNA, the CDR3 is TGCGCCAGCAGCTTGGACGGGAGAGCGACTCGGGAGCAGTACTTC. Its translation: CASSLDGRATREQYF.

The V gene is TRBV2, the J gene TRBJ2-3; 10 positions agree with TRBD2. V was clipped by 6 bases and J by 5 bases; unmatched bases: 11. Germline assignment: CDR1 SNHLY and CDR2 FYNNEI. CDR3 length equals 16 residues. In nucleotides, the CDR3 is TGTGCCAGCAGCGCCCTAGCGGGAGTACGGGAAGATACGCAGTATTTT. Its protein is CASSALAGVREDTQYF.

The chain has TRBV28 and TRBJ1-5; D call uncertain. Germline V CDR1 and CDR2: MDHEN, SYDVKM. Trimming pared 7 bases from V and 1 base from J, leaving 8 bases between. The length of the CDR3 is 13 residues. CDR3 DNA: TGTGCCAGCACTGTAAAGAGCAATCAGCCCCAGCATTTT. Translating it yields CASTVKSNQPQHF.

The chain couples TRBV7-8 to TRBJ2-1; D is undetermined. Trimming removed 0 bases at V and 4 bases at J, with 10 bases between. The CDR3 spans 15 residues. Germline-derived CDR1 and CDR2 are SGHVS and FQNEAQ. The DNA for the CDR3 is TGTGCCAGCAGCTTAGCTGGAGCGCAATACAATGAGCAGTTCTTC. Its protein is CASSLAGAQYNEQFF.

The CDR3 DNA reads as TGTGCCAGCACCCGACAGAACTACGAGCAGTACTTC. This encodes CASTRQNYEQYF. The gene calls are TRBV7-9 and TRBJ2-7; a possible D gene is TRBD1 (5 bases). The V end lost 7 bases, the J end lost 3 bases, and 10 bases lay between the germline ends. Germline V gives CDR1 SEHNR, CDR2 FQNEAQ (reference sequence). The CDR3 runs to 12 residues.

Regarding this clone: A read error likely explains this, since a far larger clone differs by one base. The chain carries TRBV10-3 and TRBJ2-7, with D perhaps matching TRBD1 or TRBD2 (5 bases each). CDR1 and CDR2 (germline): ENHRY, SYGVKD. The CDR3 is made up of 14 amino acids. The CDR3: CVISPGPGSYEQYF. The CDR3 DNA sequence: TGTGTCATCAGTCCGGGGCCTGGCTCTTACGAGCAGTACTTC.

CDR3 DNA sequence: TGCGCCAGCAGCTGGACAGGTACTTCCGAGCAGTACTTC. This encodes CASSWTGTSEQYF. The J gene is TRBJ2-7, the V gene TRBV5-1, with 7 bases identical to TRBD1. V gave up 3 bases and J gave up 6 bases; unmatched junction bases: 6. The CDR3 contains 13 residues. CDR1 and CDR2 (germline): SGHRS, YFSETQ.

The chain recombines TRBV10-3 with TRBJ2-3; D is unclear. V gave up 3 bases and J gave up 2 bases, with 9 bases separating them. This CDR3 spans 14 amino acids. Germline assignment: CDR1 ENHRY and CDR2 SYGVKD. CDR3 loop: CAISEDPNTDTQYF. CDR3 nucleotides: TGTGCCATCAGTGAAGACCCAAACACAGATACGCAGTATTTT.

This chain connects TRBV6-4 to TRBJ1-4, with a weak D call TRBD1 (6 bases). V was pared by 0 bases and J by 10 bases, with 27 bases between. Germline V gene sequence: CDR1 MRHNA, CDR2 SNTAGT. This CDR3 has 19 amino acids. The CDR3 DNA reads as TGTGCCAGCAGTGACTCAAAGCGAGGACCAGGGGAGCGTTTTGTAAAACTGTTTTTT. This sequence encodes CASSDSKRGPGERFVKLFF.

The rearrangement links TRBV28 to TRBJ2-7; weak D call: TRBD1 (6 bases). V lost 4 bases, J lost 1 base, and 11 bases lay in between. This CDR3 region has 14 residues. Germline V gene sequence: CDR1 MDHEN, CDR2 SYDVKM. The chain's CDR3 is CASSSRTVSYEQYF. DNA for the CDR3: TGTGCCAGCAGTTCCCGGACAGTTTCCTACGAGCAGTACTTC.

The rearrangement links TRBV5-1 to TRBJ2-1; D call uncertain. This CDR3 comprises 13 residues. In germline, CDR1 is SGHRS, CDR2 YFSETQ. V lost 0 bases and J 7 bases, leaving 8 bases between the germline ends. The CDR3 nucleotides are TGCGCCAGCAGCTTGGCCGTGGAGAATGAGCAGTTCTTC. This codes for CASSLAVENEQFF.

With regard to this clone: Other nucleotide sequences in the sample specify the same CDR3. This chain joins TRBV11-2 and TRBJ1-2; TRBD1 agrees at 7 bases. J gave up 5 bases and V 5 bases, and 2 bases lay outside the gene matches. Looked up from germline, CDR1 is SGHAT and CDR2 is FQNNGV. The CDR3 is 12 amino acids. CDR3 sequence: CASSQGGYGYTF. The CDR3 coding sequence is TGTGCCAGCAGCCAGGGGGGTTATGGCTACACCTTC.

This clone has more than one count but fewer than ten. This chain joins TRBV6-1 and TRBJ1-4; no firm D call. Germline V lookup: CDR1 MNHNS, CDR2 SASEGT. This CDR3 comprises 16 residues. With 0 bases removed from V and 8 bases from J, the gap between germline ends came to 16 bases. The CDR3 sequence: CASSEAPDGGREKLFF. The CDR3 region has the DNA TGTGCCAGCAGTGAAGCGCCGGACGGAGGAAGGGAAAAACTGTTTTTT.

This clone showed up just a few times. The sample carries other DNA sequences with the same CDR3. The chain recombines TRBV4-2 with TRBJ2-5; 7 nucleotides agree with TRBD2. CDR1 and CDR2 (germline): LGHNA, YNFKEQ. The CDR3 has 15 amino acids. V shed 0 bases and J 2 bases; nucleotides not matched to a gene: 3. The CDR3 region has the DNA TGTGCCAGCAGCCAAGATTTGCGGGGGCAAGAGACCCAGTACTTC. Its protein product is CASSQDLRGQETQYF.

Regarding this clone: Other nucleotide sequences from this sample produce the same CDR3. V usage is TRBV28 and J usage is TRBJ2-7, with 9 bases fitting TRBD1. This CDR3 contains 15 residues. Germline V gene lookup returns CDR1 MDHEN and CDR2 SYDVKM. V lost 5 bases to trimming and J lost 3 bases; unmatched junction nucleotides: 8. The CDR3 nucleotides are TGTGCCAGCAGTAAGCCCGGGACAGGGAGCTACGAGCAGTACTTC. This codes for CASSKPGTGSYEQYF.

This clone was seen only a few times. The J gene is TRBJ1-1, the V gene TRBV6-5; maybe TRBD1 (6 bases). CDR3 length: 16 amino acids. The V gene's germline CDR1 is MNHEY and CDR2 SVGAGI. V shed 0 bases and J shed 2 bases, with 13 bases lying between them. This CDR3 is CASSYSRGGGNTEAFF. DNA for the CDR3: TGTGCCAGCAGTTACTCGAGGGGAGGGGGTAACACTGAAGCTTTCTTT.

The chain employs TRBV19 and TRBJ1-2; D remains ambiguous. Trimming left V 8 bases short and J 1 base short, with 8 bases between. The CDR3 has 12 amino acids. Germline CDR1 is LNHDA and CDR2 is SQIVND (reference sequence). Here the CDR3 DNA reads TGTGCCAGTCAGCAAGTTAACTATGGCTACACCTTC. Its protein is CASQQVNYGYTF.

This clone was observed a few times. J is TRBJ2-1 and V is TRBV4-1, with TRBD2 matching 9 bases. The CDR3 covers 15 residues. The germline V gene encodes CDR1 MGHRA and CDR2 YSYEKL. With V trimmed by 0 bases and J by 7 bases, 4 bases remained unmatched. CDR3: CASSQDGSGSNEQFF. The CDR3 bases are TGCGCCAGCAGCCAAGATGGTAGCGGGAGTAATGAGCAGTTCTTC.

The table lists this clone with many counts. V and J are TRBV2 and TRBJ1-6; 7 bases line up with TRBD1. With 2 bases clipped from V and 10 bases from J, the junction kept 8 bases outside the gene matches. Per the germline V gene, CDR1 is SNHLY and CDR2 is FYNNEI. The length of the CDR3 is 15 residues. CDR3 in DNA: TGTGCCAGCAGTGAATACGCAGGGGGAGGATCACCCCTCCACTTT. Translated, it gives CASSEYAGGGSPLHF.

The chain combines TRBV5-8 with TRBJ1-1; D unclear. CDR3 length: 16 amino acids. Trimming pared 0 bases from V and 3 bases from J, leaving 15 bases between. In germline, CDR1 is SGHTS, CDR2 YDEGEE. CDR3 sequence: CASSLEAGFGYTEAFF. Written as DNA, the CDR3 is TGTGCCAGCAGCTTGGAAGCGGGGTTCGGATACACTGAAGCTTTCTTT.

This chain joins TRBV5-1 and TRBJ1-2, with TRBD1 as a possible D gene (5 bases). Between the trimmed V and J ends, which lost 3 bases and 2 bases, there was a span of 11 bases. The germline CDR1 and CDR2 sequences are SGHRS and YFSETQ. CDR3 size: 14 residues. CDR3 DNA sequence: TGCGCCAGCAGCTCGATAGGGACCAACTATGGCTACACCTTC. Translated: CASSSIGTNYGYTF.

Of note for this clone: A far larger clone is off by one base, so a read error is likely. V gene TRBV30 combines with J gene TRBJ2-7, with 8 bases lining up with TRBD1. The CDR3 consists of 13 residues. Germline V gives CDR1 GTSNPN, CDR2 SVGIG (reference sequence). With V trimmed by 3 bases and J by 2 bases, 3 bases remained unmatched. CDR3 loop: CAWSGQGAYEQYF. The CDR3 DNA reads TGTGCCTGGAGCGGACAGGGTGCCTACGAGCAGTACTTC.

V is TRBV4-1 and J is TRBJ2-7, with 9 bases that match TRBD1. With 2 bases clipped from V and 10 bases from J, the junction kept 15 bases outside the gene matches. The CDR3 sequence is 16 residues long. Germline CDR1 MGHRA, CDR2 YSYEKL. The CDR3 coding sequence is TGCGCCAGCAGCCAATACTACGGACAGGGGATGAATCGACAGTACTTC. Encoded protein: CASSQYYGQGMNRQYF.

V usage is TRBV7-9 and J usage is TRBJ2-1, with 7 bases aligning to TRBD1. The germline V gene has CDR1 SEHNR and CDR2 FQNEAQ (reference sequence). Unmatched junction bases numbered 2, after V lost 5 bases and J lost 10 bases. CDR3 length equals 11 residues. The CDR3 loop is CASSPRGEQFF. The CDR3 bases are TGTGCCAGCAGCCCCAGGGGGGAGCAGTTCTTC.